The source of this T cell receptor beta chain is a study of blood T cell repertoires in COVID-19 (dated by TCRdb to the early 2020s). About the investigation overall: Collaborator samples came from the United States, Italy and Spain and covered acute and convalescent phases of COVID-19. The prospective study material was composed of cDNA or gDNA derived from T cells, B-cell-depleted T cells, or PBMCs. Deeply sampled blood TCRbeta repertoires from subjects exposed to, actively infected with, or recovered from COVID-19 were included in the dataset. A freely available public database, intended as a resource for researchers studying the immune response to SARS-CoV-2, is where the repertoires were released. The samples were drawn from two sources: the first 160 participants of the ongoing ImmuneRACE study, and 1,000 to 1,500 subjects contributed by 6 global collaborators. Nearly every sample came with metadata listing a de-identified subject ID, COVID-19 status, age in years and sex. Where available, HLA class I and class II types were taken from metadata supplied by the sample provider and were not determined by assay-based typing. What the work shows at the level of the full study, not this receptor alone: Clinical and demographic metadata were provided uncurated, with the amount varying by source and participant.

Collaborating institutions collected whole blood in K2EDTA tubes following their own protocols. Collaborator samples were shipped for TCRbeta analysis as frozen whole blood, isolated PBMCs, or DNA extracted from either sample type. V and J are truncated by 5 bases and 0 bases respectively, leaving an intervening sequence of 10 bases. Looking up the germline V gene yields CDR1 MNHEY and CDR2 SVGEGT. From the cysteine through the phenylalanine, the CDR3 covers 15 amino acids. The entry retains the CDR3 DNA only, 45 bases that are in frame from base 1. The immunoSEQ Assay, a bias-controlled multiplex PCR, was used to amplify TCRbeta CDR3 regions from genomic DNA. In the paper's pipeline: The number of nucleated cells in each sample was estimated from the amplification of reference gene primers within the assay. To quantify the absolute abundance of each unique TCRbeta CDR3 rearrangement, sequence reads were collapsed and filtered. Productive Simpson clonality was computed per sample as the square root of Simpson's diversity index over productive rearrangements. As stored in TCRdb, this immuneACCESS dataset retains in-frame rearrangements with V and J assigned. A fraction of the clones does not appear; measured against another copy, unresolved V genes explain less than half of the discrepancy, and the remainder lacks a known reason. That table furnishes V, J and clone size, whereas the DNA furnished D and trimming. The sample table shows 250,000 to 300,000 clones, and 89% are seen once. The ten largest clones represent roughly an eighth of the sample.

This clone has only one observation. What this receptor recognizes is not known. No much larger clone is present one base from it, and per-base qualities are unavailable. The receptor was isolated from a woman in her fifties or sixties with acute or convalescent COVID-19. The material sequenced was peripheral blood. The chain uses TRBV6-2 or TRBV6-3 and TRBJ1-4; no D gene is confidently identified. The nucleotides are TGTGCCAGCAGTGCCCGGACTGCAACTAATGAAAAACTGTTTTTT. The encoded protein is CASSARTATNEKLFF.